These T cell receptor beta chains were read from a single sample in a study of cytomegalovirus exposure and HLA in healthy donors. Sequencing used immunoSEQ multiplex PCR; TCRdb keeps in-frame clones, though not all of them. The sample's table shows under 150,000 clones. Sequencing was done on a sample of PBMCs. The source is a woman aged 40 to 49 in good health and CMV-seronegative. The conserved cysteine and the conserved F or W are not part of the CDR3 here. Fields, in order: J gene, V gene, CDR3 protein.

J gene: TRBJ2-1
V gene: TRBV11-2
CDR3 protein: ASCSVHEQF

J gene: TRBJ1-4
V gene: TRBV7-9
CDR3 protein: ASRGGQGNEKLF

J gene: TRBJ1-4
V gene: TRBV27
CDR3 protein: ASSLVGLSNERLF

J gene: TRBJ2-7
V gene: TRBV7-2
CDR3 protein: ASSLRDRGTYEQY

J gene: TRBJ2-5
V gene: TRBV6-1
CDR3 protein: ASGLREQETQY

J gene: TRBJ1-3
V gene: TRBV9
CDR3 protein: ASSGHGHFSSGNTIY

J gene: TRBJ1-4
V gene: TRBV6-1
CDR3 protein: ASSEADRDGGKLF

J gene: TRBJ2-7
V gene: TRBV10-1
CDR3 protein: ASSESRGGAYEQY

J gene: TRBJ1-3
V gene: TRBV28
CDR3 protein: ASSLSGSGNTIY

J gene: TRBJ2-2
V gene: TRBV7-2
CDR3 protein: ASSSRNTGELF

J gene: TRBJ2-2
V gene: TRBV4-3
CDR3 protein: ASSQDGSITGELF

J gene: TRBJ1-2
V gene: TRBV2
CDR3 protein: ASSVGQGLTNYGYT

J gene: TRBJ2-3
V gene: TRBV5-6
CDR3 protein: ASGLAGDPAVAQY

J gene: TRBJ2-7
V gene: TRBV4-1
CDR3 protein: ASSLGGMGAYEQY

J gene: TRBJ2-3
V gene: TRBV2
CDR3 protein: ASRGHLTDTQY

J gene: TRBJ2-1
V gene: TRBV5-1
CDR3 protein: ASSLRGGYNEQF

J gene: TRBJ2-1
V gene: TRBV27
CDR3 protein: ASSPRRDNEQF

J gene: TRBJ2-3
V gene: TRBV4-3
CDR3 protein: ASSQGTSGRTYTQY

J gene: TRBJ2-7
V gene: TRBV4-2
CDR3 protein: ASSQGGLADYEQY

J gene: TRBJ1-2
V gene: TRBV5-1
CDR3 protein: ASSLFGGADYGYT

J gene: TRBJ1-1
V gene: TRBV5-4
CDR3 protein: ASSPGGRSHSMAF

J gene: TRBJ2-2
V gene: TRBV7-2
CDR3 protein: ASSLRGTGELF

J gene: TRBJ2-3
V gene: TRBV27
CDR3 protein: ASSSGLAGGTDTQY

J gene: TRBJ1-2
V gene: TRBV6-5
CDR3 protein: ASSVTGLGIYGYT

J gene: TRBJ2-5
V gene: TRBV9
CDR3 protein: ASSPTGDWETQY

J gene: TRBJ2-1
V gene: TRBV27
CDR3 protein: ASSPRASGGIHEQF

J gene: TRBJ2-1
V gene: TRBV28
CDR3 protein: ASSPQARPKNEQF

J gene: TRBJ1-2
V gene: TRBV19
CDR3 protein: ASSIGGSLYYGYT

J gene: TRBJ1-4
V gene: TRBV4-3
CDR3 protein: ASSQGTDYNEKLF

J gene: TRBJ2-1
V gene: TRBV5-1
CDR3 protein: ASSPGTSYNEQF

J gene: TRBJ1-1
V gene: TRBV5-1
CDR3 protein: ASGEGPGVTEAF

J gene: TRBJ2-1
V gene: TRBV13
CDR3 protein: ASSLGLGGGRNEQF

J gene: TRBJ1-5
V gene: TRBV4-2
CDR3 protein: ASSQDWGDNQPQH

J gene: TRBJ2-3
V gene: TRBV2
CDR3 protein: ASTFGGTDTQY